A single sample is the source of the 24 T cell receptor beta chains below, sequenced in a study of CD8 T cells in Susac syndrome. Reverse transcription used roughly 0.5 to 1 ug RNA and random hexamers. MiXCR was run by TCRdb on the immunoSEQ multiplex PCR reads, yielding one entry per CDR3 protein. The profile shows some 120,000 distinct CDR3 sequences, approximately 93% of them singletons. The sequenced sample consisted of CD8+ T cells from PBMCs. The receptors originated from a human donor with multiple sclerosis.

The gene calls are TRBV29-1 and TRBJ2-1; the D call may be TRBD1 or TRBD2 (5 bases each). The germline V gene has CDR1 SQVTM and CDR2 ANQGSEA. The CDR3 runs 14 residues. With 8 bases removed from V and 7 bases from J, the gap between germline ends came to 21 bases. CDR3 DNA: TGCAGCTCCGCCCTTGGGAGCCAGGGAAATGAGCAGTTCTTC. It translates to CSSALGSQGNEQFF.

The count of this clonotype is one. The rearrangement uses TRBV20-1 and TRBJ1-5; D possibly corresponds to TRBD1 (5 bases). The germline V and J ends were trimmed by 1 base and 2 bases, with 9 bases remaining between them. Germline loops: CDR1 DFQATT, CDR2 SNEGSKA (reference sequence). The CDR3 totals 14 residues. The CDR3 loop reads CSARGRGGNQPQHF. The CDR3 DNA reads TGCAGTGCTAGAGGCAGAGGGGGCAATCAGCCCCAGCATTTT.

V gene TRBV24-1 combines with J gene TRBJ1-1, with D uncertain. There are 13 residues in the CDR3. Germline V CDR1 and CDR2: KGHDR, SFDVKD. V was shortened by 7 bases and J by 8 bases, with 16 bases between the two germline ends. The CDR3 sequence: CATSPRAGSEAFF. CDR3 in DNA: TGTGCCACCAGCCCCCGAGCAGGCTCAGAAGCTTTCTTT.

This clonotype was seen just once. The chain has TRBV29-1 and TRBJ2-3, with 7 bases identical to TRBD2. The germline V gene has CDR1 SQVTM and CDR2 ANQGSEA. J gave up 1 base and V 1 base, and 5 bases lay outside the gene matches. The CDR3 is made up of 15 amino acids. DNA of the CDR3: TGCAGCGTTGAAGCGGGCGGGAGCCGCACAGATACGCAGTATTTT. This encodes CSVEAGGSRTDTQYF.

This chain joins TRBV29-1 and TRBJ1-1; 7 bases map to TRBD1. With V trimmed by 7 bases and J by 0 bases, 8 bases remained unmatched. The germline V gene encodes CDR1 SQVTM and CDR2 ANQGSEA. This CDR3 comprises 14 residues. The CDR3 sequence is CSERDSPMNTEAFF. The DNA of the CDR3 is TGCAGCGAACGGGACAGCCCCATGAACACTGAAGCTTTCTTT.

About this clonotype itself: One end of the junction does not line up with germline, which may come from a read error. The V gene is TRBV30, the J gene TRBJ2-1; unclear D gene. Germline V gene lookup returns CDR1 GTSNPN and CDR2 SVGIG (reference sequence). The CDR3 length is 12 residues. CDR3 sequence (DNA): TGTGCCTGGAGCGGGCTCAACAATGAGCAGCTCTTC. It encodes CAWSGLNNEQLF.

The chain links TRBV27 to TRBJ2-7; a possible D gene is TRBD1 (7 bases). Trimming shortened V by 0 bases and J by 3 bases, and 9 bases separated the two germline ends. The CDR3 has 14 residues. CDR1 and CDR2 (germline): MNHEY, SMNVEV (reference sequence). CDR3 protein: CASSLSRDSYEQYF. In nucleotides, the CDR3 is TGTGCCAGCAGTTTATCGCGGGACAGCTACGAGCAGTACTTC.

This chain uses TRBV2 with TRBJ1-3; 7 bases agree with TRBD1. This CDR3 region has 12 residues. Germline V lookup: CDR1 SNHLY, CDR2 FYNNEI. The ends lost 8 bases at V and 5 bases at J; junction bases unmatched: 3. CDR3 DNA: TGTGCCAGCGAGACAGGGCGAAACACCATATATTTT. This gives the protein CASETGRNTIYF.

With respect to this clonotype: An end of the junction differs from the germline gene, which may be a read error. The rearrangement uses TRBV27 and TRBJ2-3; TRBD2 might be the D (5 bases). Germline V gene data show CDR1 as MNHEY and CDR2 as SMNVEV (reference sequence). CDR3 length equals 15 residues. This chain's CDR3 is CASSLSPKRADTQYF. The CDR3 DNA sequence: TGTGCCAGCAGTCTATCCCCCAAGAGGGCAGATACGCAGTATTTT.

The V and J genes are TRBV3-1 and TRBJ1-1, with D unresolved. V was shortened by 0 bases and J by 1 base, with 18 bases between the two germline ends. This CDR3 spans 18 amino acids. Germline CDR1 LGHDT, CDR2 YNNKEL (reference sequence). The CDR3 DNA reads as TGTGCCAGCAGCCAAGAGGCACCCGATAGCCCTTCGAACACTGAAGCTTTCTTT. Translated, it gives CASSQEAPDSPSNTEAFF.

The V gene is TRBV2, the J gene TRBJ1-6; no definite D call. Germline CDR1 is SNHLY and CDR2 is FYNNEI. This CDR3 contains 15 residues. The germline V and J ends were trimmed by 2 bases and 8 bases, with 13 bases remaining between them. CDR3 DNA sequence: TGTGCCAGCAGTGAATATCGGTCGGGCTATTCACCCCTCCACTTT. Amino acid sequence: CASSEYRSGYSPLHF.

The rearrangement links TRBV7-9 to TRBJ2-1; a possible D gene is TRBD2 (6 bases). With 5 bases removed from V and 9 bases from J, the gap between germline ends came to 17 bases. Looked up from germline, CDR1 is SEHNR and CDR2 is FQNEAQ (reference sequence). The CDR3 runs to 14 residues. In nucleotides, the CDR3 is TGTGCCAGCAGCCTGGACTTCGCCGGGGGTGAGCAGTTCTTC. Translation: CASSLDFAGGEQFF.

The V gene is TRBV12-5, the J gene TRBJ2-3; 8 nucleotides match TRBD1. V dropped 1 base and J dropped 8; count of bases not matched to a gene: 2. The germline gives CDR1 LGHNT, CDR2 FRNRAP. The CDR3 is 13 residues long. The CDR3 DNA reads as TGTGCTAGTGGTTTGGAGGGACAGGCTACGCAGTATTTT. Encoded protein: CASGLEGQATQYF.

CDR3: CASSMVLGGQETQYF. The CDR3 bases are TGTGCCAGTAGTATGGTTCTGGGAGGCCAAGAGACCCAGTACTTC. The J gene is TRBJ2-5, the V gene TRBV19; a weak D match, TRBD2 (6 bases). The CDR3 covers 15 residues. Germline-derived CDR1 and CDR2 are LNHDA and SQIVND (reference sequence). Trimming took 3 bases from V and 1 from J, leaving 12 bases between them.

J is TRBJ1-5 and V is TRBV7-8; the match to TRBD1 covers 11 bases. CDR1 SGHVS and CDR2 FQNEAQ come from the germline V gene. The CDR3 extends over 15 amino acids. V dropped 5 bases and J dropped 5; count of bases not matched to a gene: 5. This chain's CDR3 is CASSPGQGVHQPQHF. The CDR3 DNA reads TGTGCCAGCAGCCCGGGACAGGGGGTACATCAGCCCCAGCATTTT.

In DNA, the CDR3 is TGTGCCAGCAGTTTAAATGTAGCAAGAGATACGCAGTATTTT. Encoded protein: CASSLNVARDTQYF. This sequence joins TRBV12-3 or TRBV12-4 and TRBJ2-3; D not resolved. V lost 2 bases to trimming and J lost 5 bases, with 11 bases between them. CDR3 length: 14 amino acids.

The rearrangement joins TRBV7-9 to TRBJ2-3; D unresolved. V lost 5 bases to trimming and J lost 2 bases, with 8 bases between them. Germline CDR1 and CDR2: SEHNR and FQNEAQ (reference sequence). This CDR3 spans 13 amino acids. The CDR3 bases are TGTGCCAGCAGCGTGATTTACACAGATACGCAGTATTTT. Protein product: CASSVIYTDTQYF.

This clonotype showed up just once. The chain has TRBV10-3 and TRBJ2-1; no definite D call. The V gene's germline CDR1 is ENHRY and CDR2 SYGVKD. The V gene lost 6 bases and the J gene lost 9 bases, with 21 bases spanning the gap. CDR3 length equals 15 residues. The CDR3 DNA sequence: TGTGCCATCAGGGCCCTGGGCGCAGTTTCTTCTGAGCAGTTCTTC. Translation: CAIRALGAVSSEQFF.

V usage is TRBV12-3 or TRBV12-4 and J usage is TRBJ1-2; unclear D gene. Trimming shortened V by 3 bases and J by 7 bases, and 15 bases separated the two germline ends. This CDR3 is built from 14 residues. Written as DNA, the CDR3 is TGTGCCAGCAGTTTGTTGGCGGGTAATCGTGGCTACACCTTC. Translation gives CASSLLAGNRGYTF.

The rearrangement joins TRBV27 to TRBJ2-6; D is undetermined. This CDR3 is 16 amino acids long. The V gene lost 4 bases and the J gene lost 6 bases, with 16 bases spanning the gap. Germline loops: CDR1 MNHEY, CDR2 SMNVEV (reference sequence). CDR3 DNA: TGTGCCAGCAGTTCCATTCCCCCGTATGAGGCCAACGTCCTGACTTTC. Protein: CASSSIPPYEANVLTF. Supplemented by reference TRBV27 and TRBJ2-6, the full variable domain reads EAQVTQNPRYLITVTGKKLTVTCSQNMNHEYMSWYRQDPGLGLRQIYYSMNVEVTDKGDVPEGYKVSRKEKRNFPLILESPSPNQTSLYFCASSSIPPYEANVLTFGAGSRLTVL.

The rearrangement uses TRBV6-2 or TRBV6-3 and TRBJ2-7; D uncertain. This CDR3 comprises 13 residues. CDR1 and CDR2 from the germline V gene are MNHEY and SVGEGT. The V end lost 2 bases, the J end lost 5 bases, and 10 bases lay between the germline ends. CDR3 in DNA: TGTGCCAGCAGTTACGGCAGAATCGACGAGCAGTACTTC. It codes for CASSYGRIDEQYF.

J is TRBJ2-5 and V is TRBV27; D ambiguous. Germline V lookup: CDR1 MNHEY, CDR2 SMNVEV (reference sequence). Deletions cut 2 bases from V and 3 bases from J, with 7 bases between. The CDR3 consists of 13 residues. The CDR3 region has the DNA TGTGCCAGCAGTTTAAGGCCTAAAGAGACCCAGTACTTC. This sequence encodes CASSLRPKETQYF.

The V gene is TRBV20-1, the J gene TRBJ1-2; 10 bases fit TRBD1. J lost 0 bases, V lost 3 bases, and 7 bases had no gene match. Germline V CDR1 and CDR2: DFQATT, SNEGSKA (reference sequence). The CDR3 extends over 16 amino acids. The CDR3 region is CSASPAGTGANYGYTF. CDR3 in DNA: TGCAGTGCTAGCCCGGCGGGGACAGGGGCTAACTATGGCTACACCTTC.

The chain uses TRBV9 and TRBJ1-2, with D possibly being TRBD1 (5 bases). This CDR3 spans 17 amino acids. Trimming stripped 3 bases from V and 0 bases from J, with 18 bases between. Germline loops: CDR1 SGDLS, CDR2 YYNGEE. The CDR3 sequence: CASSGAGPDGANYGYTF. For the CDR3, the DNA is TGTGCCAGCAGCGGTGCGGGGCCAGATGGAGCTAACTATGGCTACACCTTC.